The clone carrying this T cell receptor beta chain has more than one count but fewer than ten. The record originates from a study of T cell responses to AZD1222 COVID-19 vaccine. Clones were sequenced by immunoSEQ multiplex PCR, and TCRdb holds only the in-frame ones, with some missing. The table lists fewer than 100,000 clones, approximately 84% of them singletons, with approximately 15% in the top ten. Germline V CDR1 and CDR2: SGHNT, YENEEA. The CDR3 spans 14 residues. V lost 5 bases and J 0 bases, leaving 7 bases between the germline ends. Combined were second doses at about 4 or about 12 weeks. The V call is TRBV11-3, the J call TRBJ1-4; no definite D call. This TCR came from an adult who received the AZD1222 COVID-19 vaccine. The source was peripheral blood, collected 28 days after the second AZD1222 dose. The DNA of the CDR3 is TGTGCCAGCAGCCTAGGTGCAACTAATGAAAAACTGTTTTTT. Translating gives CASSLGATNEKLFF.